The sequence of this T cell receptor (beta chain) was determined in a study of control samples from healthy donors and cancer patients. The method was immunoSEQ multiplex PCR; TCRdb's version includes in-frame clones alone and lacks a portion of them. The table has 150,000 to 200,000 clones, 91% seen once. There are 13 residues in the CDR3. With 7 bases clipped from V and 13 bases from J, the junction kept 11 bases outside the gene matches. The V call is TRBV12-3 or TRBV12-4, the J call TRBJ1-4, with TRBD1 identical over 8 bases. Input material: blood. The TCR was taken from a woman aged 25-40 years in good health. CDR3 in amino acids: CASNSGTGLRLFF. The CDR3 DNA sequence: TGTGCCAGCAACTCCGGGACAGGTTTGAGACTGTTTTTT.